This T cell receptor beta chain derives from a study of blood T cell repertoires in COVID-19. About the study: Researchers got acute and convalescent COVID-19 samples from the United States, Italy and Spain. The analysed material was cDNA or gDNA that came from T cells, B-cell-depleted T cells, or PBMCs.

CDR1 is LNHDA, CDR2 SQIVND, per germline (reference sequence). The V and J ends lost 5 bases and 8 bases, in that order; junction bases with no gene match: 5. This CDR3 region has 13 residues. Per the authors' pipeline: It was from reference gene primer amplification that nucleated cell counts were estimated. Produced via immunoSEQ multiplex PCR; TCRdb's table is partial and in-frame only. The DNA was the basis for D and trimming; V, J and clone size are from that table. The repertoire holds 250,000 to 400,000 clones, with approximately 89% as singletons. This chain connects TRBV19 to TRBJ1-2; TRBD1 aligns across 10 bases. The source of this sequence is a woman aged 25 to 39 who had recovered from COVID-19. The sequencing input was PBMCs or T cells enriched from blood (not recorded which). The CDR3 reads CASSVTGGRGYTF. The CDR3 nucleotides read TGTGCCAGTAGTGTGACAGGGGGCAGGGGCTACACCTTC.